The rows below give T cell receptor beta chains drawn from one sample of a study of patients and donors after allogeneic stem cell transplantation. TCRdb re-analysed the RT-PCR reads in MiXCR, keeping a single row per CDR3 protein. In the table there are some 160,000 distinct CDR3 sequences, about 24% of which are singletons. The sequenced sample consisted of blood, either unsorted or a sorted T cell fraction (not recorded which). Receptor source: a human donor who was either an allogeneic HSCT recipient or a stem cell or donor lymphocyte infusion donor (not recorded which). It is not recorded whose cells these are; they may come from a transplant donor. Each CDR3 is given without its conserved first and last residue.

CDR3 protein: ASSVEGRLQETQY
J gene: TRBJ2-5
V gene: TRBV3-1

CDR3 protein: ASSYSPLVNYGYT
J gene: TRBJ1-2
V gene: TRBV9

CDR3 protein: ASSHYRQDALYGYT
J gene: TRBJ1-2
V gene: TRBV27

CDR3 protein: ASSLRFGGLNTEAF
J gene: TRBJ1-1
V gene: TRBV3-1

CDR3 protein: ASSEVPDTQY
J gene: TRBJ2-3
V gene: TRBV12-3/TRBV12-4

CDR3 protein: ASRLEETSGQF
J gene: TRBJ2-1
V gene: TRBV2

CDR3 protein: SAGQKNTEAF
J gene: TRBJ1-1
V gene: TRBV29-1

CDR3 protein: AISESLREGTNEQF
J gene: TRBJ2-1
V gene: TRBV10-3

CDR3 protein: ASNLGDGDEQF
J gene: TRBJ2-1
V gene: TRBV4-2

CDR3 protein: SASELNTGELF
J gene: TRBJ2-2
V gene: TRBV20-1

CDR3 protein: SAAALAGENSRTDTQY
J gene: TRBJ2-3
V gene: TRBV20-1

CDR3 protein: SVEAFSTDTQY
J gene: TRBJ2-3
V gene: TRBV29-1

CDR3 protein: ASSSWTGTDSEAF
J gene: TRBJ1-1
V gene: TRBV7-9

CDR3 protein: ASSYGGDYGHT
J gene: TRBJ1-2
V gene: TRBV6-5

CDR3 protein: ASSYSRGHHSPLH
J gene: TRBJ1-6
V gene: TRBV6-6

CDR3 protein: ASSQEKGIKMKLETQY
J gene: TRBJ2-5
V gene: TRBV3-1

CDR3 protein: ASSYSMSAGEQY
J gene: TRBJ2-7
V gene: TRBV6-5

CDR3 protein: ASSLVGRGTDTQY
J gene: TRBJ2-3
V gene: TRBV5-1

CDR3 protein: ASSELGGQNTEAF
J gene: TRBJ1-1
V gene: TRBV25-1

CDR3 protein: ASSLGVISYNEQF
J gene: TRBJ2-1
V gene: TRBV27

CDR3 protein: ASSEGGQADQPQH
J gene: TRBJ1-5
V gene: TRBV6-1

CDR3 protein: SVESRTGELF
J gene: TRBJ2-2
V gene: TRBV29-1

CDR3 protein: SVGTVNTEAF
J gene: TRBJ1-1
V gene: TRBV29-1

CDR3 protein: SVAPGGQGYYGYT
J gene: TRBJ1-2
V gene: TRBV29-1

CDR3 protein: ASSQAGSDGYT
J gene: TRBJ1-2
V gene: TRBV3-1

CDR3 protein: ASRSAGGYGYT
J gene: TRBJ1-2
V gene: TRBV7-9

CDR3 protein: ASSFGQQETQY
J gene: TRBJ2-5
V gene: TRBV5-1

CDR3 protein: ASSSGEDTGELF
J gene: TRBJ2-2
V gene: TRBV28

CDR3 protein: ASSSGTQQPYEQY
J gene: TRBJ2-7
V gene: TRBV18

CDR3 protein: ASSKPPGELF
J gene: TRBJ2-2
V gene: TRBV9

CDR3 protein: ASRGAGMTEAF
J gene: TRBJ1-1
V gene: TRBV2

CDR3 protein: ASSPEDRGYPEAF
J gene: TRBJ1-1
V gene: TRBV7-9

CDR3 protein: ASSPTEGWDIQY
J gene: TRBJ2-4
V gene: TRBV9

CDR3 protein: ATSRGRHSGANVLT
J gene: TRBJ2-6
V gene: TRBV15

CDR3 protein: ASSSLGVGFFETQY
J gene: TRBJ2-5
V gene: TRBV12-3/TRBV12-4

CDR3 protein: ASSSTYEQY
J gene: TRBJ2-7
V gene: TRBV5-6

CDR3 protein: ASSPRWGEADTQY
J gene: TRBJ2-3
V gene: TRBV5-1

CDR3 protein: ASSAQGDQPQH
J gene: TRBJ1-5
V gene: TRBV4-2

CDR3 protein: ASTRRQPGGEQF
J gene: TRBJ2-1
V gene: TRBV5-1

CDR3 protein: ATRGTRGQETQY
J gene: TRBJ2-5
V gene: TRBV2

CDR3 protein: ASSLRTSGFTDTQY
J gene: TRBJ2-3
V gene: TRBV27

CDR3 protein: ASSRGAGVGYT
J gene: TRBJ1-2
V gene: TRBV12-3/TRBV12-4

CDR3 protein: ASSHRTYRDEQY
J gene: TRBJ2-7
V gene: TRBV4-3

CDR3 protein: ASSRDMAGVQETQY
J gene: TRBJ2-5
V gene: TRBV4-2

CDR3 protein: SVEEGLEAF
J gene: TRBJ1-1
V gene: TRBV29-1

CDR3 protein: ASSSISDGNQPQH
J gene: TRBJ1-5
V gene: TRBV5-1

CDR3 protein: ASSLIGAEAF
J gene: TRBJ1-1
V gene: TRBV27

CDR3 protein: ASRLPGTGRSPLH
J gene: TRBJ1-6
V gene: TRBV6-5

CDR3 protein: ASSLGGRPNYGYT
J gene: TRBJ1-2
V gene: TRBV13

CDR3 protein: ASSIIRSAVNTEAF
J gene: TRBJ1-1
V gene: TRBV19

CDR3 protein: AISDAGTSGYNEQF
J gene: TRBJ2-1
V gene: TRBV10-3

CDR3 protein: ASSQSLGTVYNEQF
J gene: TRBJ2-1
V gene: TRBV3-1

CDR3 protein: ATSSAETQY
J gene: TRBJ2-5
V gene: TRBV15

CDR3 protein: ASSADRSYNEQF
J gene: TRBJ2-1
V gene: TRBV5-1

CDR3 protein: ATLVAGLYNEQF
J gene: TRBJ2-1
V gene: TRBV10-3

CDR3 protein: ASSYPDWGGKQETQY
J gene: TRBJ2-5
V gene: TRBV6-6

CDR3 protein: ASSLRQPGEQF
J gene: TRBJ2-1
V gene: TRBV5-6

CDR3 protein: SAREMSSGNTIY
J gene: TRBJ1-3
V gene: TRBV20-1

CDR3 protein: SATETGKRGNTIY
J gene: TRBJ1-3
V gene: TRBV20-1